The clone carrying this T cell receptor beta chain was counted at least ten times. The source of the sample is a study of blood T cell repertoires in COVID-19. In the study overall: Sites in the United States, Italy and Spain provided acute and convalescent COVID-19 samples. In each case, the material was cDNA or gDNA derived from T cells, B-cell-depleted T cells, or PBMCs.

The authors' processing: Estimated nucleated cell counts came from reference gene primer amplification. Profiling relied on immunoSEQ multiplex PCR, and the TCRdb table lists in-frame clones only, not all of them. D and trimming come from the DNA, and the V and J calls and clone size come from that table. The profile shows 25,000 to 30,000 clones, over 70% of them singletons. Trimming took 4 bases from V and 1 from J; bases not matched to a gene: 11. CDR3 size: 17 residues. Germline V gene data show CDR1 as SEHNR and CDR2 as FQNEAQ (reference sequence). The receptor's source is a woman in her fifties or sixties with acute or convalescent COVID-19. What was sequenced was peripheral blood. The gene calls are TRBV7-9 and TRBJ2-7; 9 bases map to TRBD2. The CDR3 loop is CASSSPPGSGGSYEQYF. DNA of the CDR3: TGTGCCAGCAGCTCACCGCCCGGTAGCGGGGGATCCTACGAGCAGTACTTC.